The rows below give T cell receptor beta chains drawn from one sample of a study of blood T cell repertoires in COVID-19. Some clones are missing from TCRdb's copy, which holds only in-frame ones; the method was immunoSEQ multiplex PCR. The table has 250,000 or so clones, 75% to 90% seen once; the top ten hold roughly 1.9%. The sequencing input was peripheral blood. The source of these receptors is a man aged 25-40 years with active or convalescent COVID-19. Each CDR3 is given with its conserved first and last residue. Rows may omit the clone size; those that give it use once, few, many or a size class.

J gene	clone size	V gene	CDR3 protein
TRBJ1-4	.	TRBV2	CASGGQGATNEKLFF
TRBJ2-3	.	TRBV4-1	CASSHGRGSTDTQYF
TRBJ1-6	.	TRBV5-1	CASSLVQSSYNSPLHF
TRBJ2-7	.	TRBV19	CASSSGGQVYEQYF
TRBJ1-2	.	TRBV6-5	CASHSIQRGHGYTF
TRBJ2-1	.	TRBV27	CASSQGVSGYYNEQFF
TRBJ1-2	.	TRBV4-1	CASSQAYQVDYGYTF
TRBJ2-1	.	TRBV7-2	CASSSGLFSEQFF
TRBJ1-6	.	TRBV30	CAWNPAGKYNSPLHF
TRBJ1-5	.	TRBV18	CASSPGGGSLGIGDQPQHF
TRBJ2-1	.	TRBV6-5	CASSYQASYNEQFF
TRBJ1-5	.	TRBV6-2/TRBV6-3	CASSPLTGAHQPQHF
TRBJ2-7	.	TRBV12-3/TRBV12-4	CASSFGPEGEQYF
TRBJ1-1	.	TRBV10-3	CAISAGTEAFF
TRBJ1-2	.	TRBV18	CASSPDRDNGYTF
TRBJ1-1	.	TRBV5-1	CASSLAVQGRRAFF
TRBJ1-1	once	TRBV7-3	CASSFAQGSEAFF
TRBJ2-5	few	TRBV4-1	CASSDTGSRRETQYF
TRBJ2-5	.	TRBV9	CASSVRVQETQYF
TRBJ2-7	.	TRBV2	CASSRLTGETPYEQYF
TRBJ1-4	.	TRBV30	CAWSPTGVLGEKLFF
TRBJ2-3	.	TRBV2	CASIRGSTDTQYF
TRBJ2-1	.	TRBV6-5	CASSTRGQYNEQFF
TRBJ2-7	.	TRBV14	CASSRQQLYEQYF
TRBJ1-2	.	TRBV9	CASSVAAEGGGYTF
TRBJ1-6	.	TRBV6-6	CASSYSSGTGRGPLHF
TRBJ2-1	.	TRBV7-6	CASSPTGDSYNEQFF
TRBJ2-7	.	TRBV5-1	CASSWDSLSYEQYF
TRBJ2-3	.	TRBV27	CASGRTSGTDTQYF
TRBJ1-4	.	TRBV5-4	CASSGGGTATNEKLFF
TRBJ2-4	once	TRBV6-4	CASSDSFTEKPGFFGGLDKNIQYF
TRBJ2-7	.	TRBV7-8	CASTLDSYEQYF
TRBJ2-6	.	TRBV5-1	CASSLVGDRSNAGANVLTF
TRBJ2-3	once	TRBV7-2	CASSPIGGVPSVDTQYF
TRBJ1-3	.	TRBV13	CASSYPTGGNTIYF
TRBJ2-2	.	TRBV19	CASSRARQGAGTGELFF
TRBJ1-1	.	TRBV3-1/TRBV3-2	CASSQGGQLKTPNTEAFF
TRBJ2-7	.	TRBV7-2	CASSPSWAGQYF
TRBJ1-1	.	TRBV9	CASSTRDSADTEAFF
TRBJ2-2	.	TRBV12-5	CASGLGETDTGELFF
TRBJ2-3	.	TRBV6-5	CASKPGQTTDTQYF
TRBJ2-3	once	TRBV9	CASSFPGGVIDTQYF
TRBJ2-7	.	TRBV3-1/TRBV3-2	CASSPSSGRNYEQYF
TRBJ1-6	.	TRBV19	CASSINSRAGNSPLHF